The entry below gives a single T cell receptor beta chain sequence along with its context. Its target is unknown. This CDR3 is built from 14 residues. V lost 1 base, J lost 0 bases, and 4 bases lay in between. Germline values: CDR1 LGHNT, CDR2 FRNRAP. This entry is derived from a study of monozygotic twins with cystic fibrosis. As for the study in general: Libraries were built from 3 to 3.5 micrograms of fragmented DNA using about 15 PCR cycles. Whole-study results and caveats: In 13 of 16 pairs, V gene usage was closest to the co-twin's. No link emerged between shared CDR3 counts and age, concordance or severity. Median Simpson clonality of roughly 0.01 suggested naive T cells predominated.

The assay was immunoSEQ multiplex PCR, and TCRdb's table has in-frame clones only and misses some. This table has about 22,000 clones, 80% to 90% appearing once. The sequencing sample was made of blood. V is TRBV12-5 and J is TRBJ2-1; D not resolved. The clonotype originates from a woman under 40 with cystic fibrosis. The CDR3 DNA reads as TGTGCTAGTGGTTTGGGGGGCTCCTACAATGAGCAGTTCTTC. As protein: CASGLGGSYNEQFF. Variable domain in full (rest from reference TRBV12-5 and TRBJ2-1): DARVTQTPRHKVTEMGQEVTMRCQPILGHNTVFWYRQTMMQGLELLAYFRNRAPLDDSGMPKDRFSAEMPDATLATLKIQPSEPRDSAVYFCASGLGGSYNEQFFGPGTRLTVL.